These 27 T cell receptor beta chains originate from one sample sequenced in a study of human T cells and chemical hapten exposure. TCRdb passed the RACE reads through MiXCR, listing each CDR3 protein once. The sample has approximately 80,000 distinct CDR3 sequences; approximately 8% are singletons. Time point: patch test 1, 2 weeks after DPC sensitization. Treatment described: therapeutic diphenylcyclopropenone sensitization with weekly scalp DPC. The specimen comprised whole blood, sampled in connection with sensitization to the hapten diphenylcyclopropenone (DPC). All receptors derive from a woman in her 30s with alopecia areata. Some clones in this sample may be carry-over from other donors' samples.

The sample holds many counts of this clonotype. J is TRBJ1-1 and V is TRBV10-2; no clear D gene. V was cut by 3 bases and J by 0 bases, with 8 bases left in between. From germline, CDR1 is WSHSY and CDR2 SAAADI. The CDR3 totals 14 residues. CDR3 sequence reads: CASSDHALNTEAFF. The CDR3 region has the DNA TGCGCCAGCAGTGATCACGCTTTGAACACTGAAGCTTTCTTT.

This clonotype was seen only a few times. V is TRBV29-1 and J is TRBJ1-1, with D possibly TRBD1 on 5 matching bases. Trimming took 7 bases from V and 3 from J, leaving 12 bases between them. Germline CDR1 and CDR2: SQVTM and ANQGSEA. The CDR3 is made up of 12 amino acids. CDR3 sequence: CSGQEGYTEAFF. The DNA for the CDR3 is TGCAGCGGGCAGGAGGGGTACACTGAAGCTTTCTTT.

This clonotype was picked up a small number of times. This chain links TRBV20-1 with TRBJ1-1; 11 bases agree with TRBD1. V gave up 5 bases and J gave up 4 bases; unmatched junction bases: 6. Germline V gene sequence: CDR1 DFQATT, CDR2 SNEGSKA (reference sequence). This CDR3 comprises 14 residues. The CDR3 here is CSAGSDRGLTEAFF. For the CDR3, the DNA is TGCAGTGCTGGGTCGGACAGGGGGCTCACTGAAGCTTTCTTT.

This clonotype was picked up one time. The DNA for the CDR3 is TGTGCCAGTGCTCCCAGTGACTATGGCTACACCTTC. Translated, it gives CASAPSDYGYTF. This rearrangement joins TRBV19 to TRBJ1-2; D not certain. From germline, CDR1 is LNHDA and CDR2 SQIVND (reference sequence). This CDR3 has 12 amino acids. The V end lost 8 bases, the J end lost 3 bases, and 10 bases lay between the germline ends.

This clonotype was seen repeatedly, ten times or more. This chain connects TRBV5-1 to TRBJ1-3; D is undetermined. Per germline, CDR1 SGHRS and CDR2 YFSETQ. The CDR3 length is 14 residues. With 4 bases removed from V and 5 bases from J, the gap between germline ends came to 13 bases. CDR3 amino acids: CASSPWASRNTIYF. CDR3 in DNA: TGCGCCAGCAGCCCTTGGGCCAGTCGAAACACCATATATTTT.

The V gene is TRBV5-1, the J gene TRBJ1-1; D may be TRBD1 (6 bases). Deletions cut 1 base from V and 3 bases from J, with 10 bases between. There are 14 residues in the CDR3. Germline V lookup: CDR1 SGHRS, CDR2 YFSETQ. The CDR3 loop reads CASSLKGQYTEAFF. In nucleotides, the CDR3 is TGCGCCAGCAGCTTGAAAGGACAGTACACTGAAGCTTTCTTT.

As concerns this clonotype: A read error is possible here, since a much larger clone lies one base away. V gene TRBV11-2 combines with J gene TRBJ2-1; no definite D call. CDR1 is SGHAT and CDR2 is FQNNGV in the germline V gene. The CDR3 loop spans 15 amino acids. The CDR3 loop reads CVSSLEPNSYNEQFF. The CDR3 DNA follows: TGTGTCAGCAGCTTAGAGCCTAATTCCTACAATGAGCAGTTCTTC.

In this sample, this clonotype turned up many times. This sequence joins TRBV4-2 and TRBJ2-7; unclear D gene. CDR3 length equals 13 residues. The germline V gene encodes CDR1 LGHNA and CDR2 YNFKEQ. V was cut by 0 bases and J by 5 bases, with 8 bases left in between. DNA of the CDR3: TGTGCCAGCAGCCAAGATAGTAGTAACGAGCAGTACTTC. Its translation: CASSQDSSNEQYF.

This clonotype was recorded many times. The chain employs TRBV7-9 and TRBJ2-5; D gene uncertain. The V end lost 5 bases, the J end lost 4 bases, and 14 bases lay between the germline ends. CDR1 SEHNR and CDR2 FQNEAQ come from the germline V gene (reference sequence). The CDR3 has 14 amino acids. The DNA for the CDR3 is TGTGCCAGCAGCCACCCAAGCCTAGGAGAGACCCAGTACTTC. Translation: CASSHPSLGETQYF.

This clonotype was counted between two and nine times. This chain connects TRBV9 to TRBJ1-1; 7 bases are a match to TRBD1. The CDR3 consists of 14 residues. The germline V gene encodes CDR1 SGDLS and CDR2 YYNGEE. The ends lost 0 bases at V and 3 bases at J; junction bases unmatched: 2. The CDR3 DNA reads as TGTGCCAGCAGCGTAGGACAGGGTTACACTGAAGCTTTCTTT. This codes for CASSVGQGYTEAFF. Full variable domain (remainder filled in from reference TRBV9 and TRBJ1-1): DSGVTQTPKHLITATGQRVTLRCSPRSGDLSVYWYQQSLDQGLQFLIQYYNGEERAKGNILERFSAQQFPDLHSELNLSSLELGDSALYFCASSVGQGYTEAFFGQGTRLTVV.

J is TRBJ1-5 and V is TRBV12-3 or TRBV12-4; TRBD1 matches 7 bases. The CDR3 spans 13 residues. V dropped 6 bases and J dropped 7; count of bases not matched to a gene: 6. The CDR3 nucleotides are TGTGCCAGCAGGGACGGGACAGACCAGCCCCAGCATTTT. This translates into CASRDGTDQPQHF.

This sequence joins TRBV19 and TRBJ1-5, with D unresolved. This CDR3 comprises 15 residues. V dropped 4 bases and J dropped 2 bases, with 12 bases sitting between them. Germline loops: CDR1 LNHDA, CDR2 SQIVND (reference sequence). In DNA form, the CDR3 reads TGTGCCAGTAGTAATGTGGGTATGGGCAATCAGCCCCAGCATTTT. Protein product: CASSNVGMGNQPQHF.

About this clonotype: A much bigger clone sits one base away, suggesting this may be a read error. The rearrangement links TRBV10-3 to TRBJ1-2; unclear D gene. Germline CDR1 and CDR2: ENHRY and SYGVKD. The CDR3 runs to 13 residues. CDR3 protein: CAISEGKGPGYPF. In nucleotides, the CDR3 is TGTGCCATCAGTGAGGGGAAGGGCCCTGGCTACCCCTTC.

In this sample, this clonotype turned up many times. The chain couples TRBV6-4 to TRBJ1-5; D is unresolved. In germline, CDR1 is MRHNA, CDR2 SNTAGT. The CDR3 contains 13 residues. The V and J ends lost 3 bases and 4 bases respectively, with 7 bases between them. Here the CDR3 DNA reads TGTGCCAGCAGTGAGGACGGGAATCAGCCCCAGCATTTT. Amino acids: CASSEDGNQPQHF.

This clonotype was seen repeatedly, ten times or more. The chain couples TRBV6-5 to TRBJ2-3; D may be TRBD2 (6 bases). The CDR3 is made up of 14 amino acids. With 2 bases removed from V and 5 bases from J, the gap between germline ends came to 11 bases. The germline CDR1 and CDR2 sequences are MNHEY and SVGAGI. CDR3 bases: TGTGCCAGCAGTTACCGCACGGGGGTAGATACGCAGTATTTT. Translated, it gives CASSYRTGVDTQYF.

In its sample, this clonotype was seen many times. This CDR3 is CASSLGRGLTEAFF. The CDR3 DNA is TGCGCCAGCAGCTTGGGACGGGGTCTAACTGAAGCTTTCTTT. This chain joins TRBV5-1 and TRBJ1-1; D is unresolved. V lost 0 bases and J lost 5, with 11 bases in between. The germline V gene has CDR1 SGHRS and CDR2 YFSETQ. The CDR3 length is 14 residues.

The genes are TRBV18 and TRBJ2-7; 10 bases map to TRBD2. V dropped 2 bases and J dropped 4; count of bases not matched to a gene: 2. The V gene's germline CDR1 is KGHSH and CDR2 LQKENI. The CDR3 extends over 14 amino acids. The chain's CDR3 is CASSPGTSAYEQYF. In DNA form, the CDR3 reads TGTGCCAGCTCACCAGGGACTAGCGCGTACGAGCAGTACTTC.

There are a few counts of this clonotype. The rearrangement joins TRBV19 to TRBJ2-7; D may be TRBD2 (5 bases). This CDR3 region has 16 residues. The germline V gene has CDR1 LNHDA and CDR2 SQIVND (reference sequence). The V and J ends lost 4 bases and 3 bases respectively, with 19 bases between them. CDR3 DNA: TGTGCCAGTAGTACCAATAGGAGGCCCAATCTCTACGAGCAGTACTTC. Translated: CASSTNRRPNLYEQYF.

There are a few counts of this clonotype. For the CDR3, the DNA is TGTGCCAGCAGCTCAAACCCGGGACAGGGGGGTAGTAACTATGGCTACACCTTC. Translated, it gives CASSSNPGQGGSNYGYTF. The rearrangement uses TRBV11-2 and TRBJ1-2; TRBD1 agrees at 11 bases. Germline V lookup: CDR1 SGHAT, CDR2 FQNNGV. V shed 4 bases, J shed 1 base, and the junction held 11 bases outside the gene matches. CDR3 length: 18 amino acids.

This clonotype appeared many times. The DNA for the CDR3 is TGTGCCAGTCTGCGCGAATTAAATCAGCCCCAGCATTTT. This translates into CASLRELNQPQHF. The gene calls are TRBV12-3 or TRBV12-4 and TRBJ1-5; D is undetermined. The CDR3 is 13 amino acids. Trimming removed 9 bases at V and 4 bases at J, with 13 bases between.

The chain employs TRBV14 and TRBJ2-3, with no clear D. V was shortened by 3 bases and J by 6 bases, with 13 bases between the two germline ends. CDR1 is SGHDN and CDR2 is FVKESK in the germline V gene. The length of the CDR3 is 14 residues. The CDR3 reads CASSQGFFSDTQYF. The CDR3 region has the DNA TGTGCCAGCAGCCAGGGTTTTTTCTCGGATACGCAGTATTTT.

This clonotype has a single count. The junction differs from germline at one of its ends, possibly a read error. The chain couples TRBV5-1 to TRBJ2-3; TRBD1 matches at 8 bases. The CDR3 sequence is 16 residues long. CDR1 and CDR2 from the germline V gene are SGHRS and YFSETQ. CDR3 nucleotides: TGCGTCAGCAGCACGGTATATGGACAGGGTGCAGATACGCAGTATTTT. This encodes CVSSTVYGQGADTQYF.

This clonotype came up a few times. The genes are TRBV23-1 and TRBJ2-6; D is undetermined. TRBV23-1 is flagged as an ORF with uncertain function. With 6 bases removed from V and 6 bases from J, the gap between germline ends came to 15 bases. The CDR3 is 15 amino acids. CDR3 amino acids: CASRSRLHEANVLTF. The CDR3 region has the DNA TGCGCCAGCAGAAGTCGGCTACATGAGGCCAACGTCCTGACTTTC.

The genes are TRBV20-1 and TRBJ2-7; D possibly corresponds to TRBD2 (6 bases). The CDR3 totals 17 residues. CDR1 is DFQATT, CDR2 SNEGSKA, per germline (reference sequence). The V end lost 1 base, the J end lost 3 bases, and 22 bases lay between the germline ends. The CDR3 bases are TGCAGTGCTAGAGTCTTCGGCGGGAACAGTGAATTCTACGAGCAGTACTTC. Protein product: CSARVFGGNSEFYEQYF.

This clonotype was detected ten times or more. The chain joins TRBV20-1 to TRBJ2-3; 15 nucleotides align to TRBD2. The germline V gene has CDR1 DFQATT and CDR2 SNEGSKA (reference sequence). The ends lost 0 bases at V and 3 bases at J; junction bases unmatched: 10. This CDR3 region has 19 residues. CDR3 sequence (DNA): TGCAGTGCTAGAGATTACGGACTAGCGGGGGGGCCGCGGACAGATACGCAGTATTTT. Translated: CSARDYGLAGGPRTDTQYF.

This clonotype appeared many times. The chain couples TRBV7-3 to TRBJ2-1; TRBD1 matches 7 bases. Germline lookup yields CDR1 SGHTA and CDR2 FQGTGA. After removal of 5 bases from V and 3 bases from J, the junction contained 7 bases not matched to a gene. The CDR3 consists of 15 residues. The CDR3 DNA reads TGTGCCAGCAGCGTTCAAGGACAGGTCTACAATGAGCAGTTCTTC. It translates to CASSVQGQVYNEQFF.

The CDR3 protein is CASGLAGTTSPRETQYF. CDR3 sequence (DNA): TGTGCTAGTGGTTTGGCAGGGACTACCTCCCCTCGGGAGACCCAGTACTTC. This chain uses TRBV12-5 with TRBJ2-5; 7 bases align to TRBD2. Germline trimming cut 1 base from V and 5 bases from J; bases unmatched to any gene: 13. Germline V gives CDR1 LGHNT, CDR2 FRNRAP. CDR3 length equals 17 residues.